This T cell receptor beta chain was identified in a study of blood T cell repertoires in COVID-19. Background on the study: There were acute and convalescent COVID-19 samples, and they came from the United States, Italy and Spain. T cells, B-cell-depleted T cells, or PBMCs provided the cDNA or gDNA that served as material.

Methods used by the authors: How many nucleated cells were present was estimated from reference gene primer amplification. Clones were read by immunoSEQ multiplex PCR, and TCRdb kept only the in-frame ones, dropping some. V and J calls and clone size follow that table, whereas D and trimming were derived from the DNA. The repertoire consists of about 360,000 clones, with 81% occurring once and the leading ten covering around 1.1%. This CDR3 is 13 amino acids long. Germline CDR1 is SEHNR and CDR2 is FQNEAQ (reference sequence). Trimming took off 6 bases at V and 8 bases at J, with 16 bases between the two ends.

The chain has TRBV7-9 and TRBJ1-1; D is undetermined. Sequenced material: peripheral blood. The clonotype comes from a human donor with acute or convalescent COVID-19. The donor label of this sample is uncertain. DNA of the CDR3: TGTGCCAGCAGGTACGGGGAGACGGGCGAAGCTTTCTTT. Residues: CASRYGETGEAFF.